This entry lists 11 T cell receptor beta chains sequenced from one sample in a study of T-cell memory formation after mild COVID-19. MiXCR was run by TCRdb on the 5' RACE reads, yielding one entry per CDR3 protein. The sample records about 430,000 distinct CDR3 sequences, more than 15% being singletons. The sequencing input was PBMCs or a T cell subset sorted from them (not recorded which). These receptors originate from a young man who had mild COVID-19 (a few samples of this study predate the infection). Cell type and time point are not known.

The gene calls are TRBV7-3 and TRBJ2-2; 9 bases map to TRBD2. Germline V gene data show CDR1 as SGHTA and CDR2 as FQGTGA. The CDR3 is 16 amino acids. V was pared by 5 bases and J by 3 bases, with 7 bases of the junction left unmatched. DNA for the CDR3: TGTGCCAGCAGCGACTCGACTAGCGGATACACCGGGGAGCTGTTTTTT. Encoded protein: CASSDSTSGYTGELFF.

This clonotype showed up just a few times. V and J are TRBV7-9 and TRBJ1-4, with 8 bases lining up with TRBD1. Trimming took 4 bases from V and 0 from J; bases not matched to a gene: 4. The CDR3 has 16 residues. CDR1 SEHNR and CDR2 FQNEAQ come from the germline V gene (reference sequence). CDR3 sequence reads: CASSSRTGSTNEKLFF. CDR3 sequence (DNA): TGTGCCAGCAGCTCTAGGACAGGGTCAACTAATGAAAAACTGTTTTTT. Looking up the rest from reference TRBV7-9 and TRBJ1-4 gives the full variable domain: DTGVSQNPRHKITKRGQNVTFRCDPISEHNRLYWYRQTLGQGPEFLTYFQNEAQLEKSRLLSDRFSAERPKGSFSTLEIQRTEQGDSAMYLCASSSRTGSTNEKLFFGSGTQLSVL.

The gene calls are TRBV6-6 and TRBJ1-2, with D tentatively TRBD1 (6 bases). Germline-derived CDR1 and CDR2 are MNHNY and SVGAGI (reference sequence). CDR3 length equals 13 residues. V gave up 7 bases and J gave up 5 bases, with 14 bases separating them. This chain's CDR3 is CASTYYRDYGYTF. The DNA of the CDR3 is TGTGCCAGCACCTACTACAGGGATTATGGCTACACCTTC.

This chain joins TRBV2 and TRBJ2-5; D uncertain. This CDR3 is built from 12 residues. From germline, CDR1 is SNHLY and CDR2 FYNNEI. V lost 4 bases, J lost 5 bases, and 8 bases lay in between. Here the CDR3 DNA reads TGTGCCAGCAGTGTCACAGAGGAGACCCAGTACTTC. It is translated as CASSVTEETQYF.

In this sample, this clonotype turned up many times. The chain carries TRBV7-2 and TRBJ2-2; 7 bases are a match to TRBD2. V shed 5 bases, J shed 7 bases, and the junction held 10 bases outside the gene matches. Germline values: CDR1 SGHTA, CDR2 FQGNSA. The CDR3 consists of 15 residues. The CDR3 DNA sequence: TGTGCCAGCAGCGTTCCGGTGGGGGGGTACGGGGAGCTGTTTTTT. This encodes CASSVPVGGYGELFF.

The J gene is TRBJ2-3, the V gene TRBV7-8, with D hard to call. CDR3 length: 14 amino acids. Germline V lookup: CDR1 SGHVS, CDR2 FQNEAQ. Trimming shortened V by 1 base and J by 4 bases, and 9 bases separated the two germline ends. This chain's CDR3 is CASSLGPSPDTQYF. DNA of the CDR3: TGTGCCAGCAGCTTAGGACCATCCCCAGATACGCAGTATTTT.

This clonotype was counted between two and nine times. V is TRBV6-5 and J is TRBJ2-2, with D possibly matching TRBD2 (5 bases). The V end was cut by 0 bases, the J end by 9 bases, with 14 bases between. Germline lookup yields CDR1 MNHEY and CDR2 SVGAGI. This CDR3 comprises 15 residues. The CDR3 spells CASSYSTLELRELFF. The CDR3 nucleotides are TGTGCCAGCAGTTACTCGACACTAGAGCTCCGGGAGCTGTTTTTT.

The genes are TRBV28 and TRBJ2-3; the D call may be TRBD1 or TRBD2 (5 bases each). V was clipped by 7 bases and J by 2 bases, with 22 bases between them. CDR3 length: 17 amino acids. Germline V gives CDR1 MDHEN, CDR2 SYDVKM. CDR3 protein: CASNRRGLSRFTDTQYF. The CDR3 DNA is TGTGCCAGCAATCGACGGGGCCTCTCTCGGTTCACAGATACGCAGTATTTT.

This clonotype was recorded at least ten times. The chain uses TRBV11-2 and TRBJ2-7, with 12 positions matching TRBD2. The germline gives CDR1 SGHAT, CDR2 FQNNGV. V trimming: 5 bases; J trimming: 4 bases; junction bases outside the gene matches: 3. This CDR3 has 14 amino acids. The CDR3 coding sequence is TGTGCCAGCAGCCCCGGGACTAGCGGGTACGAGCAGTACTTC. Amino acid sequence: CASSPGTSGYEQYF.

This clonotype has more than one count but fewer than ten. The CDR3 region is CASRYMSSYNSPLHF. Here the CDR3 DNA reads TGTGCCAGCAGGTACATGAGCTCCTATAATTCACCCCTCCACTTT. The chain has TRBV28 and TRBJ1-6; D remains unclear. There are 15 residues in the CDR3. Germline lookup yields CDR1 MDHEN and CDR2 SYDVKM. V lost 6 bases and J lost 0, with 9 bases in between.

The rearrangement joins TRBV9 to TRBJ2-7; D perhaps matches TRBD1 (6 bases). The length of the CDR3 is 14 residues. V dropped 3 bases and J dropped 3 bases, with 13 bases sitting between them. The germline gives CDR1 SGDLS, CDR2 YYNGEE. CDR3 bases: TGTGCCAGCAGCGGCCCTCCGGGACACTACGAGCAGTACTTC. As protein: CASSGPPGHYEQYF.